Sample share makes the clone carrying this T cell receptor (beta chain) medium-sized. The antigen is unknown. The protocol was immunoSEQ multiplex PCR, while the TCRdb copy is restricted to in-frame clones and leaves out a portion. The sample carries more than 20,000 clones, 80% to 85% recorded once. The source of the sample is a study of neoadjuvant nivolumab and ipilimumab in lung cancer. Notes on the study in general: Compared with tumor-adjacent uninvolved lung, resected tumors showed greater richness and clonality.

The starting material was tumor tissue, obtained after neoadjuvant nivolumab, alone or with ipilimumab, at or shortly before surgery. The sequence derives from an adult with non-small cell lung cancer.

The CDR3 DNA is TGCGCCAGCAGCTTGGCCTTGTCAGGGAACACTGAAGCTTTCTTT. It specifies CASSLALSGNTEAFF. The chain employs TRBV5-1 and TRBJ1-1; D not certain. Germline CDR1 reads SGHRS; CDR2 reads YFSETQ. Trimming removed 0 bases from V and 1 base from J, with 10 bases in between. The CDR3 has 15 amino acids.